These 30 T cell receptor beta chains share one sample of origin, sequenced in a study of identical twins. MiXCR, applied by TCRdb to the 5' RACE reads, yields one record per CDR3 protein. The repertoire holds 1.5 million to 2 million distinct CDR3 sequences, 25% to 35% seen once, with about 0.3% in the top ten. Sequencing was performed on cord blood. The receptors originated from a newborn girl in good health.

The chain employs TRBV3-1 and TRBJ2-3; no clear D gene. Germline CDR1 is LGHDT and CDR2 is YNNKEL (reference sequence). The CDR3 totals 13 residues. Trimming stripped 1 base from V and 6 bases from J, with 8 bases between. The CDR3 loop is CASSQVSFDTQYF. As DNA, the CDR3 is TGTGCCAGCAGCCAAGTCAGTTTTGATACGCAGTATTTT.

The chain combines TRBV29-1 with TRBJ2-3; 11 bases match TRBD2. The germline V gene has CDR1 SQVTM and CDR2 ANQGSEA. J was trimmed by 1 base and V by 4 bases; bases with no gene match: 4. The CDR3 is 15 residues long. The CDR3 here is CSVVLLAGGTDTQYF. In DNA form, the CDR3 reads TGCAGCGTTGTACTACTAGCGGGGGGCACAGATACGCAGTATTTT.

V is TRBV7-2 and J is TRBJ2-1, with D tentatively TRBD1 (5 bases). The ends were cut back, 2 bases at V and 7 bases at J, with 12 bases in the middle. This CDR3 is 14 amino acids long. Germline V CDR1 and CDR2: SGHTA, FQGNSA. Here the CDR3 DNA reads TGTGCCAGCAGCTTATATTGGGGCGGAAATGAGCAGTTCTTC. It specifies CASSLYWGGNEQFF.

This clonotype has more than one count but fewer than ten. The chain employs TRBV2 and TRBJ2-1; 7 bases match TRBD2. Germline V CDR1 and CDR2: SNHLY, FYNNEI. This CDR3 region has 18 residues. The V gene end was trimmed by 4 bases and the J gene end by 0 bases; junction bases not matched to a gene: 12. CDR3 protein: CASSGGGSAGSSYNEQFF. For the CDR3, the DNA is TGTGCCAGCAGTGGGGGGGGTTCGGCGGGAAGCTCCTACAATGAGCAGTTCTTC.

This clonotype occurred a few times. The CDR3 nucleotides are TGTGCCATCAGCATCACAGGGAACACTGAAGCTTTCTTT. The encoded protein is CAISITGNTEAFF. The chain couples TRBV10-3 to TRBJ1-1; D may be TRBD1 (5 bases). Trimming pared 6 bases from V and 1 base from J, leaving 9 bases between. The germline V gene has CDR1 ENHRY and CDR2 SYGVKD. This CDR3 has 13 amino acids.

Points on this clonotype: A junction boundary mismatches the germline segment, possibly from a read error. This rearrangement joins TRBV7-9 to TRBJ2-3; TRBD2 is a possible D gene (5 bases). The length of the CDR3 is 15 residues. The germline CDR1 and CDR2 sequences are SEHNR and FQNEAQ (reference sequence). CDR3 sequence reads: CASILAPPAADTQYF. As DNA, the CDR3 is TGTGCCAGCATCTTAGCGCCCCCGGCCGCAGATACGCAGTATTTT.

This clonotype was seen a few times. The gene calls are TRBV18 and TRBJ2-4; 10 bases fit TRBD1. The CDR3 covers 17 residues. V lost 6 bases, J lost 0 bases, and 8 bases stayed unmatched. Germline values: CDR1 KGHSH, CDR2 LQKENI. In DNA, the CDR3 is TGTGCCAGCTCCCAGCGACAGGGGGCCGTAGCCAAAAACATTCAGTACTTC. It yields the protein CASSQRQGAVAKNIQYF.

The chain recombines TRBV20-1 with TRBJ2-7; D tentatively reads TRBD1 or TRBD2 (5 bases each). Germline V lookup: CDR1 DFQATT, CDR2 SNEGSKA (reference sequence). Trimming removed 1 base at V and 12 bases at J, with 13 bases between. CDR3 length: 11 amino acids. The CDR3 loop reads CSARGGAIVYF. The CDR3 bases are TGCAGTGCTAGAGGAGGGGCCATTGTGTACTTC.

In DNA form, the CDR3 reads TGTGCCAGCAGCTTTAGCGGTTCTGGGCAGTACTTC. It codes for CASSFSGSGQYF. The genes are TRBV7-2 and TRBJ2-7; D might be TRBD2 (6 bases). Trimming shortened V by 3 bases and J by 9 bases, and 12 bases separated the two germline ends. CDR3 size: 12 residues. Per germline, CDR1 SGHTA and CDR2 FQGNSA.

The gene calls are TRBV11-2 and TRBJ1-5; D is unresolved. This CDR3 comprises 13 residues. Germline CDR1 reads SGHAT; CDR2 reads FQNNGV. The germline V and J ends were trimmed by 4 bases and 3 bases, with 7 bases remaining between them. CDR3 nucleotide sequence: TGTGCCAGCAGCTCCCGGGACAATCAGCCCCAGCATTTT. It specifies CASSSRDNQPQHF.

J is TRBJ2-1 and V is TRBV18; TRBD1 aligns across 9 bases. With 0 bases clipped from V and 2 bases from J, the junction kept 5 bases outside the gene matches. This CDR3 spans 17 amino acids. Germline CDR1 is KGHSH and CDR2 is LQKENI. CDR3 region: CASSPPKGTGPYNEQFF. The CDR3 DNA reads as TGTGCCAGCTCACCACCGAAGGGGACAGGGCCCTACAATGAGCAGTTCTTC.

This clonotype was detected once. The rearrangement joins TRBV25-1 to TRBJ2-7; the D is unclear. TRBJ2-5 explains the end of the DNA better; the J call may be wrong. This CDR3 comprises 14 residues. The germline V gene has CDR1 MGHDK and CDR2 SYGVNS. CDR3 in DNA: TGTGCCAGCAGTGAATTTAAAGGGAAAGGGACCCAGTACTTC. Amino acid sequence: CASSEFKGKGTQYF.

In DNA form, the CDR3 reads TGCGCCAGCAGCGCTAGGGAGGGGGGAGAGACCCAGTACTTC. Protein sequence: CASSAREGGETQYF. The chain has TRBV4-1 and TRBJ2-5; a possible D gene is TRBD2 (7 bases). CDR1 is MGHRA and CDR2 is YSYEKL in the germline V gene. The V gene lost 5 bases and the J gene lost 4 bases, with 14 bases spanning the gap. The CDR3 is 14 amino acids.

Only one count was recorded for this clonotype. V and J are TRBV28 and TRBJ2-7; 11 bases line up with TRBD2. In germline, CDR1 is MDHEN, CDR2 SYDVKM. Germline trimming cut 6 bases from V and 5 bases from J; bases unmatched to any gene: 12. The CDR3 length is 16 residues. The CDR3 region is CASRPAKTSGSNEQYF. In nucleotides, the CDR3 is TGTGCCAGCAGACCCGCGAAAACTAGCGGGAGTAACGAGCAGTACTTC.

The chain employs TRBV10-2 and TRBJ2-2, with a weak D call TRBD1 (5 bases). Germline CDR1 is WSHSY and CDR2 is SAAADI. This CDR3 has 15 residues. V lost 6 bases and J lost 0, with 11 bases in between. Here the CDR3 reads CASSRQFTNTGELFF. The CDR3 bases are TGCGCCAGCAGCCGACAGTTTACGAACACCGGGGAGCTGTTTTTT.

The CDR3 DNA reads TGTGCCAGCAACCCCGGGCAAGGGGTTAGCTCCTACGAGCAGTACTTC. Its protein product is CASNPGQGVSSYEQYF. V usage is TRBV4-2 and J usage is TRBJ2-7, with TRBD1 as a possible D gene (5 bases). Germline assignment: CDR1 LGHNA and CDR2 YNFKEQ. The CDR3 is 16 residues long. V was trimmed by 7 bases and J by 0 bases, leaving 19 bases between them.

This clonotype was found a few times. The V and J genes are TRBV9 and TRBJ2-3; D call uncertain. CDR1 and CDR2 (germline): SGDLS, YYNGEE. V lost 2 bases and J 0 bases, leaving 16 bases between the germline ends. The CDR3 spans 17 residues. For the CDR3, the DNA is TGTGCCAGCAGCGTTAGTAGGGCTAGTCCTAGCACAGATACGCAGTATTTT. It encodes CASSVSRASPSTDTQYF.

This clonotype showed up just once. The V and J genes are TRBV12-3 or TRBV12-4 and TRBJ2-1; no clear D. V was cut by 3 bases and J by 5 bases, with 14 bases left in between. CDR3 length equals 15 residues. The CDR3 protein is CASSLRPTPHNEQFF. The DNA for the CDR3 is TGTGCCAGCAGTTTGAGGCCCACCCCCCACAATGAGCAGTTCTTC.

This clonotype turned up a few times. The chain links TRBV10-3 to TRBJ2-3; D is unresolved. CDR3 length equals 16 residues. Germline V gene data show CDR1 as ENHRY and CDR2 as SYGVKD. Trimming left V 3 bases short and J 1 base short, with 14 bases between. The CDR3 DNA follows: TGTGCCATCAGTGATCCGGGCCGTAGTCGCACAGATACGCAGTATTTT. Its translation is CAISDPGRSRTDTQYF.

V gene TRBV6-5 combines with J gene TRBJ1-1; D gene ambiguous. Trimming removed 2 bases at V and 1 base at J, with 5 bases between. CDR1 is MNHEY, CDR2 SVGAGI, per germline. This CDR3 contains 13 residues. The CDR3 DNA follows: TGTGCCAGCAGTTACAACACGAACACTGAAGCTTTCTTT. Residues: CASSYNTNTEAFF.

The J gene is TRBJ2-7, the V gene TRBV6-5, with D perhaps TRBD1 (5 bases). The CDR3 sequence is 16 residues long. The germline CDR1 and CDR2 sequences are MNHEY and SVGAGI. Trimming removed 4 bases at V and 0 bases at J, with 16 bases between. CDR3 nucleotide sequence: TGTGCCAGCAGTTCGGCGACCAGGGCTGGCTCCTACGAGCAGTACTTC. Protein product: CASSSATRAGSYEQYF.

This clonotype appeared many times. The chain joins TRBV29-1 to TRBJ1-2, with a possible D match to TRBD1 (5 bases). The CDR3 sequence is 13 residues long. V was trimmed by 3 bases and J by 2 bases, leaving 10 bases between them. Germline CDR1 and CDR2: SQVTM and ANQGSEA. The CDR3: CSVDGRANYGYTF. The DNA for the CDR3 is TGCAGCGTTGATGGCAGGGCCAACTATGGCTACACCTTC.

Only a few counts were recorded for this clonotype. The rearrangement links TRBV11-2 to TRBJ2-3; TRBD2 matches at 8 bases. The CDR3 runs to 15 residues. The V gene's germline CDR1 is SGHAT and CDR2 FQNNGV. The V gene end was trimmed by 3 bases and the J gene end by 5 bases; junction bases not matched to a gene: 7. The CDR3 bases are TGTGCCAGCAGCTTCCTAGCGGGCTTGGGAGATACGCAGTATTTT. Protein product: CASSFLAGLGDTQYF. The full variable domain, its missing parts supplied by reference TRBV11-2 and TRBJ2-3, is EAGVAQSPRYKIIEKRQSVAFWCNPISGHATLYWYQQILGQGPKLLIQFQNNGVVDDSQLPKDRFSAERLKGVDSTLKIQPAKLEDSAVYLCASSFLAGLGDTQYFGPGTRLTVL.

This clonotype was detected once. This chain joins TRBV13 and TRBJ1-5; D may be TRBD1 (5 bases). V dropped 5 bases and J dropped 5 bases, with 19 bases sitting between them. The CDR3 consists of 16 residues. Germline CDR1 and CDR2: PRHDT and FYEKMQ (reference sequence). CDR3 in DNA: TGTGCCAGCAGCCCACTACAGGTACGGTTCGATCAGCCCCAGCATTTT. Encoded protein: CASSPLQVRFDQPQHF.

There are a few counts of this clonotype. This sequence joins TRBV5-1 and TRBJ2-5; 8 bases match TRBD2. Losses at the gene ends were 3 bases for V and 5 bases for J; bases not matched to a gene: 6. Germline V gene data show CDR1 as SGHRS and CDR2 as YFSETQ. This CDR3 has 14 residues. The CDR3 protein is CASSSGSSGETQYF. In DNA form, the CDR3 reads TGCGCCAGCAGCTCTGGATCTAGCGGGGAGACCCAGTACTTC.

This clonotype has more than one count but fewer than ten. The chain employs TRBV7-2 and TRBJ1-2; unclear D gene. Trimming shortened V by 1 base and J by 7 bases, and 16 bases separated the two germline ends. There are 15 residues in the CDR3. The germline V gene encodes CDR1 SGHTA and CDR2 FQGNSA. The CDR3 region has the DNA TGTGCCAGCAGCTTAGTGTTGGCGGGAGGAACTGGCTACACCTTC. This gives the protein CASSLVLAGGTGYTF.

This rearrangement joins TRBV5-1 to TRBJ2-5, with D perhaps matching TRBD1 (6 bases). This CDR3 contains 15 residues. Trimming took 0 bases from V and 2 from J, leaving 11 bases between them. The germline V gene encodes CDR1 SGHRS and CDR2 YFSETQ. CDR3 bases: TGCGCCAGCAGCTTGGCCCTAAGGGGGCAAGAGACCCAGTACTTC. Protein product: CASSLALRGQETQYF.

The rearrangement uses TRBV20-1 and TRBJ2-7; 11 nucleotides agree with TRBD1. Germline V gives CDR1 DFQATT, CDR2 SNEGSKA (reference sequence). This CDR3 has 15 amino acids. Trimming cost V 3 bases and J 4 bases; bases outside gene matches: 8. CDR3 sequence (DNA): TGCAGTGCTAGGGCCATCCGGGACAGGGGGTACGAGCAGTACTTC. Encoded protein: CSARAIRDRGYEQYF.

The rearrangement uses TRBV7-9 and TRBJ2-1, with 7 bases fitting TRBD1. J lost 4 bases, V lost 2 bases, and 5 bases had no gene match. The CDR3 contains 15 residues. The V gene's germline CDR1 is SEHNR and CDR2 FQNEAQ (reference sequence). CDR3 bases: TGTGCCAGCAGCTTAACGACAGGGATGTACAATGAGCAGTTCTTC. Amino acids: CASSLTTGMYNEQFF.

This clonotype has a handful of counts. CDR3 protein: CASSKVASGRGETQYF. DNA for the CDR3: TGTGCCAGCAGCAAAGTGGCTAGCGGGAGGGGAGAGACCCAGTACTTC. The rearrangement uses TRBV21-1 and TRBJ2-5; the table's D gene call, TRBD2, was not cross checked with the DNA. TRBV21-1 is a pseudogene locus. This CDR3 has 16 amino acids.